This entry describes one T cell receptor beta chain. Its antigen remains unidentified. Both iRepertoire HTBI primers and Arm-PCR of CDR3 regions were used to build the TCR beta libraries. A single record per CDR3 protein comes from TCRdb applying MiXCR to the multiplex PCR reads. The top ten hold 9% to 15% of the sample, which has approximately 470,000 distinct CDR3 sequences, roughly 17% seen once. This sample was included in a study of regulatory T cells in long-lasting Graves disease. The time point denotes: newly diagnosed GD, antithyroid drugs for less than 3 months. PBMCs provided the RNA from which the TCR library was made. General study results and limits: Less diverse TCR repertoires were seen in persistent Graves' patients than in newly diagnosed ones.

The ends were cut back, 4 bases at V and 2 bases at J, with 12 bases in the middle. There are 14 residues in the CDR3. Germline loops: CDR1 SGHVS, CDR2 FQNEAQ. The same data also went into a second study, on T cells in Graves' hyperthyroidism and ophthalmopathy. That study adds: Most clonotypes that expanded in the thyroid above 0.001 also showed up in blood.

This receptor was obtained from a man between 40 and 49 years old with Graves disease. The rearrangement links TRBV7-8 to TRBJ2-7; no reliable D call. The sequencing here drew on peripheral blood mononuclear cells (PBMCs), taken at new diagnosis, from a patient treated with antithyroid drugs. The CDR3 DNA follows: TGTGCCAGCAGCTCCTTCGAGTTCCCCTACGAGCAGTACTTC. This encodes CASSSFEFPYEQYF.